These 20 T cell receptor beta chains share one sample of origin, sequenced in a study of blood T cell dynamics during melanoma immunotherapy. Time point here: week 3, after first cycle of checkpoint inhibitor. The data were produced by immunoSEQ multiplex PCR, yet TCRdb's version contains in-frame clones alone and is incomplete. Of about 28,000 clones in the sample, over 80% were seen once. The sample was blood, taken from a patient treated with checkpoint blockade. These receptors came from a human donor with melanoma.

The J gene is TRBJ2-7, the V gene TRBV2; no definite D call. The CDR3 has 13 amino acids. The germline CDR1 and CDR2 sequences are SNHLY and FYNNEI. The V end was cut by 10 bases, the J end by 4 bases, with 17 bases between. CDR3 in amino acids: CATTGPGRYEQYF. The CDR3, as DNA: TGTGCCACCACGGGCCCCGGCCGTTACGAGCAGTACTTC.

The rearrangement links TRBV5-5 to TRBJ1-1; D is unresolved. V lost 0 bases, J lost 5 bases, and 17 bases lay in between. Germline assignment: CDR1 SGHKS and CDR2 YYEKEE (reference sequence). The CDR3 covers 16 residues. The chain's CDR3 is CASSLEETQARTEAFF. In DNA, the CDR3 is TGTGCCAGCAGCTTGGAGGAGACTCAGGCGAGGACTGAAGCTTTCTTT.

The genes are TRBV7-8 and TRBJ2-5, with TRBD2 matching 15 bases. Germline lookup yields CDR1 SGHVS and CDR2 FQNEAQ. This CDR3 is 18 amino acids long. The J segment lost 5 bases and the V segment lost 5 bases, leaving 12 bases of the junction unmatched. The CDR3 DNA reads TGTGCCAGCAGCCCGCGGACTAGCGGGAGGGCAGTGGGTGAGACCCAGTACTTC. Amino acids: CASSPRTSGRAVGETQYF.

This chain connects TRBV6-5 to TRBJ1-2; D unclear. The CDR3 spans 14 residues. Trimming stripped 2 bases from V and 3 bases from J, with 10 bases between. Germline V lookup: CDR1 MNHEY, CDR2 SVGAGI. CDR3 loop: CASSYHGQDYGYTF. The CDR3 region has the DNA TGTGCCAGCAGTTACCACGGGCAAGACTATGGCTACACCTTC.

This clone has a single count. The genes are TRBV28 and TRBJ2-5; D unclear. V was cut by 2 bases and J by 5 bases, with 3 bases left in between. Germline lookup yields CDR1 MDHEN and CDR2 SYDVKM. The CDR3 length is 11 residues. CDR3 sequence reads: CASSLEETQYF. The CDR3 DNA sequence: TGTGCCAGCAGTTTAGAGGAGACCCAGTACTTC. Based on the CDR3 plus reference TRBV28 and TRBJ2-5, the full variable domain is DVKVTQSSRYLVKRTGEKVFLECVQDMDHENMFWYRQDPGLGLRLIYFSYDVKMKEKGDIPEGYSVSREKKERFSLILESASTNQTSMYLCASSLEETQYFGPGTRLLVL.

The chain is built from TRBV6-5 and TRBJ1-5; D gene ambiguous. The V and J ends lost 4 bases and 5 bases respectively, with 9 bases between them. The CDR3 is made up of 13 amino acids. Germline V gives CDR1 MNHEY, CDR2 SVGAGI. As DNA, the CDR3 is TGTGCCAGCAGTTTGGGAGTGCATCAGCCCCAGCATTTT. This encodes CASSLGVHQPQHF.

The chain joins TRBV27 to TRBJ2-7, with D maybe TRBD1 (6 bases). The CDR3 contains 14 residues. The ends were cut back, 5 bases at V and 2 bases at J, with 13 bases in the middle. Germline V gives CDR1 MNHEY, CDR2 SMNVEV (reference sequence). The CDR3 protein is CASSMAGETYEQYF. For the CDR3, the DNA is TGTGCCAGCAGTATGGCAGGGGAGACCTACGAGCAGTACTTC.

V usage is TRBV19 and J usage is TRBJ2-3; D is unclear. This CDR3 comprises 14 residues. The V gene's germline CDR1 is LNHDA and CDR2 SQIVND (reference sequence). The V gene lost 0 bases and the J gene lost 1 base, with 5 bases spanning the gap. The chain's CDR3 is CASSIDRRTDTQYF. DNA for the CDR3: TGTGCCAGTAGTATAGACCGTCGCACAGATACGCAGTATTTT. Full variable domain (rest looked up from reference TRBV19 and TRBJ2-3): DGGITQSPKYLFRKEGQNVTLSCEQNLNHDAMYWYRQDPGQGLRLIYYSQIVNDFQKGDIAEGYSVSREKKESFPLTVTSAQKNPTAFYLCASSIDRRTDTQYFGPGTRLTVL.

The CDR3 reads CSVGHYAYEQYF. The CDR3 region has the DNA TGCAGCGTTGGACACTACGCCTACGAGCAGTACTTC. The V gene is TRBV29-1, the J gene TRBJ2-7; D is unresolved. There are 12 residues in the CDR3. The V gene's germline CDR1 is SQVTM and CDR2 ANQGSEA. V was clipped by 4 bases and J by 2 bases, with 9 bases between them.

V and J are TRBV4-1 and TRBJ1-5, with a possible D match to TRBD1 (5 bases). The CDR3 is made up of 17 amino acids. With 4 bases removed from V and 2 bases from J, the gap between germline ends came to 18 bases. Germline-derived CDR1 and CDR2 are MGHRA and YSYEKL. CDR3 in DNA: TGCGCCAGCAGCCCAGACCGACTGGGGCCGGGCAATCAGCCCCAGCATTTT. This codes for CASSPDRLGPGNQPQHF.

This chain uses TRBV30 with TRBJ1-2; maybe TRBD1 (5 bases). This CDR3 is built from 15 residues. Trimming cost V 3 bases and J 0 bases, with 14 bases left between them. The germline V gene has CDR1 GTSNPN and CDR2 SVGIG (reference sequence). The DNA of the CDR3 is TGTGCCTGGAGAACTTACGGGGGGTCTAACTATGGCTACACCTTC. It yields the protein CAWRTYGGSNYGYTF. The full variable domain, its missing parts supplied by reference TRBV30 and TRBJ1-2, is SQTIHQWPATLVQPVGSPLSLECTVEGTSNPNLYWYRQAAGRGLQLLFYSVGIGQISSEVPQNLSASRPQDRQFILSSKKLLLSDSGFYLCAWRTYGGSNYGYTFGSGTRLTVV.

This clone has only one observation. The CDR3 coding sequence is TGTGCCAGCAGCTGGGGCTTGGACACCATATATTTT. It codes for CASSWGLDTIYF. The chain carries TRBV28 and TRBJ1-3; D might be TRBD1 (5 bases). This CDR3 comprises 12 residues. V lost 6 bases and J 8 bases, leaving 11 bases between the germline ends. CDR1 is MDHEN and CDR2 is SYDVKM in the germline V gene.

The CDR3 protein is CSVEPRGRLGYTF. In DNA form, the CDR3 reads TGCAGCGTTGAGCCCAGGGGGAGATTAGGCTACACCTTC. V and J are TRBV29-1 and TRBJ1-2; 7 bases match TRBD1. Per the germline V gene, CDR1 is SQVTM and CDR2 is ANQGSEA. The CDR3 covers 13 residues. Unmatched junction bases numbered 9, after V lost 3 bases and J lost 8 bases.

The chain carries TRBV5-4 and TRBJ2-1; perhaps TRBD2 as D (7 bases). Per germline, CDR1 SGHNT and CDR2 YYREEE (reference sequence). CDR3 length: 17 amino acids. The ends were cut back, 4 bases at V and 4 bases at J, with 21 bases in the middle. CDR3 bases: TGTGCCAGCAGCCAGGAACGGGGGGCGCTAGCTTACAATGAGCAGTTCTTC. This sequence encodes CASSQERGALAYNEQFF.

The V gene is TRBV27, the J gene TRBJ2-3; 7 nucleotides line up with TRBD2. The CDR3 loop spans 16 amino acids. V dropped 7 bases and J dropped 0; count of bases not matched to a gene: 10. Germline assignment: CDR1 MNHEY and CDR2 SMNVEV (reference sequence). The CDR3: CASKLTPGLSTDTQYF. In DNA, the CDR3 is TGTGCCAGCAAGCTGACCCCGGGACTAAGCACAGATACGCAGTATTTT.

The V gene is TRBV30, the J gene TRBJ1-5, with a weak D call TRBD1 (5 bases). V was shortened by 5 bases and J by 4 bases, with 15 bases between the two germline ends. Germline V gene lookup returns CDR1 GTSNPN and CDR2 SVGIG (reference sequence). The CDR3 covers 14 residues. CDR3 sequence: CAWGRGAHNQPQHF. The CDR3 DNA follows: TGTGCCTGGGGGCGAGGGGCTCATAATCAGCCCCAGCATTTT.

J is TRBJ2-5 and V is TRBV6-1; D may be TRBD1 (7 bases). The J call is uncertain, as TRBJ2-7 better fits the DNA end. Germline CDR1 and CDR2: MNHNS and SASEGT. The CDR3 covers 14 residues. CDR3 in amino acids: CASNRRDRYYEQYF. The CDR3 bases are TGTGCCAGCAACCGGCGGGACAGATACTACGAGCAGTACTTC.

This sequence joins TRBV5-1 and TRBJ1-1; possible D gene TRBD1, 5 bases. The CDR3 contains 14 residues. Trimming removed 0 bases from V and 6 bases from J, with 12 bases in between. From germline, CDR1 is SGHRS and CDR2 YFSETQ. CDR3 protein: CASSLAGTPAEAFF. DNA of the CDR3: TGCGCCAGCAGCTTGGCTGGGACTCCGGCTGAAGCTTTCTTT.

This sequence joins TRBV7-2 and TRBJ1-3; D ambiguous. The ends were cut back, 1 base at V and 2 bases at J, with 12 bases in the middle. The CDR3 is 16 residues long. CDR1 is SGHTA, CDR2 FQGNSA, per germline. The CDR3 nucleotides read TGTGCCAGCAGCTTAGGTCTGGGGAGGGCTGGAAACACCATATATTTT. Its protein product is CASSLGLGRAGNTIYF.

V and J are TRBV7-9 and TRBJ2-1; D is perhaps TRBD1 (5 bases). CDR1 and CDR2 from the germline V gene are SEHNR and FQNEAQ (reference sequence). V lost 5 bases and J 5 bases, leaving 16 bases between the germline ends. This CDR3 comprises 15 residues. The CDR3 spells CASSPGFTIHNEQFF. Written as DNA, the CDR3 is TGTGCCAGCAGCCCAGGGTTCACCATCCACAATGAGCAGTTCTTC.